The sequence of this TCR beta chain was determined in a study of blood T cell repertoires in COVID-19. Turning to the study itself: T cells, B-cell-depleted T cells, or PBMCs provided the cDNA or gDNA that served as material.

Germline V lookup: CDR1 SGDLS, CDR2 YYNGEE. V lost 0 bases and J lost 4, with 12 bases in between. The length of the CDR3 is 15 residues. This clone was counted only a few times. Libraries were prepared by immunoSEQ multiplex PCR; TCRdb keeps only in-frame clonotypes and omits some of them. The table includes approximately 210,000 clones, 86% detected once. Sequences were obtained from peripheral blood. The receptor's source is a man aged 25 to 40 who had recovered from COVID-19. The rearrangement joins TRBV9 to TRBJ2-3; TRBD1 is a possible D gene (6 bases). In nucleotides, the CDR3 is TGTGCCAGCAGCGTAGATGGCAGGGGCCCAGATACGCAGTATTTT. Amino acid sequence: CASSVDGRGPDTQYF.